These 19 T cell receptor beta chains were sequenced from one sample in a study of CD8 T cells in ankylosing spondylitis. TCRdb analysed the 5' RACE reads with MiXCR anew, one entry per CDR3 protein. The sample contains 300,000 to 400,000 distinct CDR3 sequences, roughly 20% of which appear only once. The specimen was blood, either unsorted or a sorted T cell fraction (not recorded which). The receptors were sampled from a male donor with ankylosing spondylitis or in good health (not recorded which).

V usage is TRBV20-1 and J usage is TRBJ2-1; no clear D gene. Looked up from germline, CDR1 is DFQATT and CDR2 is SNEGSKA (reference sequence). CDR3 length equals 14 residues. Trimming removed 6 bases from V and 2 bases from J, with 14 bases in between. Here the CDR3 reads CSAKEPRPYNEQFF. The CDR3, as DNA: TGCAGTGCAAAGGAACCCCGGCCCTACAATGAGCAGTTCTTC.

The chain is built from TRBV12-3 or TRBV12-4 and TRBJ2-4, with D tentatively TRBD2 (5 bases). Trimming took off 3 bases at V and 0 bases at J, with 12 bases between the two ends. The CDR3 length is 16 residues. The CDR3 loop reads CASSFLAGLAKNIQYF. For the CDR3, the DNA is TGTGCCAGCAGTTTCTTGGCGGGTCTAGCCAAAAACATTCAGTACTTC.

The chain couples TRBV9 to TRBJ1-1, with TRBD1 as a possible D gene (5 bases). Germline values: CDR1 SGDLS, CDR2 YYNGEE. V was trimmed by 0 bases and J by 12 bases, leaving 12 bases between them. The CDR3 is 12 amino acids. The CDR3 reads CASSVDAGSPFF. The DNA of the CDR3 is TGTGCCAGCAGCGTAGATGCAGGGAGCCCTTTCTTT.

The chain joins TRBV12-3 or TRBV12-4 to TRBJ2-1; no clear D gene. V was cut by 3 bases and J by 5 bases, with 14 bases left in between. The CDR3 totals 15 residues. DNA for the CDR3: TGTGCCAGCAGTTTCCTCTCGGCGGTACACAATGAGCAGTTCTTC. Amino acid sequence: CASSFLSAVHNEQFF.

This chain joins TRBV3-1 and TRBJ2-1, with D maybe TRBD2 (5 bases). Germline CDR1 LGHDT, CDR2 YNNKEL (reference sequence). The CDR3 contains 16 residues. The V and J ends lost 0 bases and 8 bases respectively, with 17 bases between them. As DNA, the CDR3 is TGTGCCAGCAGCCAAGACGGCCTCCTCAAGAGGGATGAGCAGTTCTTC. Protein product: CASSQDGLLKRDEQFF.

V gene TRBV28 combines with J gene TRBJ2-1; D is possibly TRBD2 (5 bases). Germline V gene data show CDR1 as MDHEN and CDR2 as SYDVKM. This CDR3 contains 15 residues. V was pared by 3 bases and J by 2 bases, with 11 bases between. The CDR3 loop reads CASSLMAGTYNEQFF. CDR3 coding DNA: TGTGCCAGCAGTTTGATGGCGGGTACCTACAATGAGCAGTTCTTC.

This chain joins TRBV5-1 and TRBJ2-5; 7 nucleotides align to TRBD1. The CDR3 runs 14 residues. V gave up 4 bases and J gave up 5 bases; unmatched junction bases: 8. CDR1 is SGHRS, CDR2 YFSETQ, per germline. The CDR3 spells CASSPGTVDETQYF. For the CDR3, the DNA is TGCGCCAGCAGCCCTGGGACAGTGGATGAGACCCAGTACTTC.

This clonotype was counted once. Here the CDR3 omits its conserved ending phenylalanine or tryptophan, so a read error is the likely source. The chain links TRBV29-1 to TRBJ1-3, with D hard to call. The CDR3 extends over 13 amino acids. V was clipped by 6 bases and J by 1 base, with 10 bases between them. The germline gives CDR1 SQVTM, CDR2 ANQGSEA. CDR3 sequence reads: CSVKGLSGNTIYI. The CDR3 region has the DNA TGCAGCGTCAAAGGACTTTCTGGAAACACCATATATATT.

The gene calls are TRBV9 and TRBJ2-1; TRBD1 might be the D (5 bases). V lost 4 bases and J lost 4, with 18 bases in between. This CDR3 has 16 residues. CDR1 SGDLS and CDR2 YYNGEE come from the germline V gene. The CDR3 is CASSPQGLGWYNEQFF. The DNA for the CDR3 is TGTGCCAGCAGCCCCCAGGGTTTGGGGTGGTACAATGAGCAGTTCTTC.

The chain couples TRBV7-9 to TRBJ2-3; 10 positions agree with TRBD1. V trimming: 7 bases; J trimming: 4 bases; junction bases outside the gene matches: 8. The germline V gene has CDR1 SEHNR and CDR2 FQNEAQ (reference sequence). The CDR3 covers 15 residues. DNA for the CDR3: TGTGCCAGCACCCCCGGGACAGGGGACGCAGATACGCAGTATTTT. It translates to CASTPGTGDADTQYF.

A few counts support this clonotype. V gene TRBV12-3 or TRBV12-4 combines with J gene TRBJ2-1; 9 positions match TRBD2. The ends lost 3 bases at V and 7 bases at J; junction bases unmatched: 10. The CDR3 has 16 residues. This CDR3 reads CASSFQGLAAGNEQFF. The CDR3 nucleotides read TGTGCCAGCAGTTTTCAGGGACTAGCCGCCGGTAATGAGCAGTTCTTC.

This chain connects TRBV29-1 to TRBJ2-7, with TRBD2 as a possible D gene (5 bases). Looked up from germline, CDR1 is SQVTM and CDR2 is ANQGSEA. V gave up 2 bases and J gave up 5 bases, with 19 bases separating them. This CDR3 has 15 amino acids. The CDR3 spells CSVERWELYSHEQYF. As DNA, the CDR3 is TGCAGCGTTGAAAGGTGGGAGTTGTATAGCCACGAGCAGTACTTC.

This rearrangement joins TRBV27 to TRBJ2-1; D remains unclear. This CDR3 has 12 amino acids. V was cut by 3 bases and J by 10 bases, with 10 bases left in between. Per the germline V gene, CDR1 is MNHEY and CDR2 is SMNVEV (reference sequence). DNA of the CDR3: TGTGCCAGCAGTTTTCCCCTTGGGGAGCAGTTCTTC. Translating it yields CASSFPLGEQFF.

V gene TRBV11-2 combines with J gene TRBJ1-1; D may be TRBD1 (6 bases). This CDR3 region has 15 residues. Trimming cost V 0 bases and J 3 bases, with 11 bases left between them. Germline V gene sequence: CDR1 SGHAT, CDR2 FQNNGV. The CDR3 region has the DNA TGTGCCAGCAGCTTAGACCCAGGGGAGTACACTGAAGCTTTCTTT. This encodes CASSLDPGEYTEAFF.

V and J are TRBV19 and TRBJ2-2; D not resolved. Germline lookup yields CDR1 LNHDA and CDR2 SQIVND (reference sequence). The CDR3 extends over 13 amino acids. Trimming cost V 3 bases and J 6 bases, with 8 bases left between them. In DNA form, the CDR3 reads TGTGCCAGTAGTATTACCGACCCCGGGGAGCTGTTTTTT. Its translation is CASSITDPGELFF.

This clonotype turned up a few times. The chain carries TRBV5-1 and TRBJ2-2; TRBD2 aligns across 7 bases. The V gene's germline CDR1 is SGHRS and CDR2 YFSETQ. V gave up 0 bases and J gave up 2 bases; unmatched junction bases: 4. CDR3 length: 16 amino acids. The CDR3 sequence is CASSLEASGNTGELFF. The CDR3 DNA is TGCGCCAGCAGCTTGGAGGCTAGCGGCAACACCGGGGAGCTGTTTTTT. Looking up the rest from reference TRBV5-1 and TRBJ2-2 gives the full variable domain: KAGVTQTPRYLIKTRGQQVTLSCSPISGHRSVSWYQQTPGQGLQFLFEYFSETQRNKGNFPGRFSGRQFSNSRSEMNVSTLELGDSALYLCASSLEASGNTGELFFGEGSRLTVL.

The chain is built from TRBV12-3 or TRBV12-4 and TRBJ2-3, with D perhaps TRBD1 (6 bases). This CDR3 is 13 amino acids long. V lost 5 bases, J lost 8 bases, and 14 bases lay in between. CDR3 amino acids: CASSPYREGTQYF. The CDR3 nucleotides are TGTGCCAGCAGTCCCTACAGGGAAGGTACGCAGTATTTT.

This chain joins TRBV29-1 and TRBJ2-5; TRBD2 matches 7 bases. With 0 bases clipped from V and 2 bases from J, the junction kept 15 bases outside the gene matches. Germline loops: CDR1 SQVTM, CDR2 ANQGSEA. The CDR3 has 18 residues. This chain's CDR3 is CSVEDLASGDTKQETQYF. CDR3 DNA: TGCAGCGTTGAAGATCTGGCTAGCGGCGACACGAAACAAGAGACCCAGTACTTC.

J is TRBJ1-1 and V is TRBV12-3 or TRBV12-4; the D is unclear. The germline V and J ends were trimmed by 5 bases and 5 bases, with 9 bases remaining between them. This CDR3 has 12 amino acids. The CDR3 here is CASSLVWTEAFF. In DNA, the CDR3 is TGTGCCAGCAGTCTCGTATGGACTGAAGCTTTCTTT.